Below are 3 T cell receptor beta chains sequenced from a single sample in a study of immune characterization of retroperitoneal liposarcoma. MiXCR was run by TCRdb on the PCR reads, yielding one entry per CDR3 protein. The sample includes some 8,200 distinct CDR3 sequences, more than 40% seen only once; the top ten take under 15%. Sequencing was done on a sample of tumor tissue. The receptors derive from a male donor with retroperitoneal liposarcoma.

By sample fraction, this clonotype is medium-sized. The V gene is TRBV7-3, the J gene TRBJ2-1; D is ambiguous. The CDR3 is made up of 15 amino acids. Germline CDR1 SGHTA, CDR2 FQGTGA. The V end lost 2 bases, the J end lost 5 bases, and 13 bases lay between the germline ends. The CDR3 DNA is TGTGCCAGCAGCTTACTTGGACCCTCGAACAATGAGCAGTTCTTC. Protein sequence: CASSLLGPSNNEQFF.

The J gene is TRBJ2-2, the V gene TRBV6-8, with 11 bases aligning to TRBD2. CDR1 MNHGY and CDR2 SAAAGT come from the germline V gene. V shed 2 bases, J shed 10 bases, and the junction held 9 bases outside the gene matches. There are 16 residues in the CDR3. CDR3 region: CASSYRTSGRSLELFF. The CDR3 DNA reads TGTGCCAGCAGTTACAGGACTAGCGGGCGGAGTCTGGAGCTGTTTTTT.

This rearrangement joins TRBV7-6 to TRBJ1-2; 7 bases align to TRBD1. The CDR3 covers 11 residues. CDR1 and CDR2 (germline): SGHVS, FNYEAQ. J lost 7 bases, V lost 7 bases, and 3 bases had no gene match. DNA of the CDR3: TGTGCCAGCAACAGGGGAGGTGGCTACACCTTC. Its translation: CASNRGGGYTF.